This entry lists 28 T cell receptor beta chains sequenced from one sample in a study of cytomegalovirus exposure and HLA in healthy donors. PCR used 60 Vbeta primers and 13 Jbeta primers. Method: immunoSEQ multiplex PCR; TCRdb's copy keeps in-frame clones and lacks some. The repertoire includes roughly 250,000 clones, 80% of them detected once, and about 0.3% sits in the top ten. The sample comprised PBMCs. These receptors all stem from a girl aged 2 to 10 in good health and CMV-seronegative.

CDR3 in DNA: TGTGCCAGCAGCTTGTTTCAGGGGGCACAGCCCCAGCATTTT. This gives the protein CASSLFQGAQPQHF. The chain couples TRBV5-6 to TRBJ1-5, with TRBD1 matching 8 bases. There are 14 residues in the CDR3. J was trimmed by 7 bases and V by 1 base; bases with no gene match: 4. CDR1 SGHDT and CDR2 YYEEEE come from the germline V gene.

The V gene is TRBV18, the J gene TRBJ2-7; the D gene is possibly TRBD1 (6 bases). The CDR3 is 12 amino acids. The germline V gene has CDR1 KGHSH and CDR2 LQKENI. Trimming removed 3 bases at V and 5 bases at J, with 8 bases between. The CDR3: CASSPQGHEQYF. CDR3 in DNA: TGTGCCAGCTCACCGCAGGGGCACGAGCAGTACTTC.

This clone turned up a few times. This chain connects TRBV2 to TRBJ2-7, with D possibly being TRBD1 (6 bases). This CDR3 spans 14 amino acids. The V and J ends lost 8 bases and 0 bases respectively, with 14 bases between them. The germline V gene has CDR1 SNHLY and CDR2 FYNNEI. CDR3 coding DNA: TGTGCCAGCTCTACAGGGCCGGGCTCCTACGAGCAGTACTTC. Residues: CASSTGPGSYEQYF.

This rearrangement joins TRBV20-1 to TRBJ2-7; D remains ambiguous. Trimming pared 6 bases from V and 1 base from J, leaving 4 bases between. This CDR3 has 10 amino acids. The germline gives CDR1 DFQATT, CDR2 SNEGSKA (reference sequence). CDR3 residues: CSAQSYEQYF. CDR3 nucleotides: TGCAGTGCCCAGTCCTACGAGCAGTACTTC.

The CDR3 reads CSVEPSGQPEAFF. CDR3 bases: TGCAGCGTTGAACCCTCGGGACAACCTGAAGCTTTCTTT. This chain links TRBV29-1 with TRBJ1-1, with D tentatively TRBD1 (6 bases). Trimming shortened V by 2 bases and J by 6 bases, and 13 bases separated the two germline ends. Germline V gene data show CDR1 as SQVTM and CDR2 as ANQGSEA. This CDR3 has 13 residues.

J is TRBJ2-2 and V is TRBV5-4; no reliable D call. V was shortened by 4 bases and J by 7 bases, with 8 bases between the two germline ends. The CDR3 extends over 12 amino acids. CDR1 is SGHNT and CDR2 is YYREEE in the germline V gene (reference sequence). CDR3 region: CASSNSLGELFF. The DNA of the CDR3 is TGTGCCAGCAGCAACAGCCTCGGGGAGCTGTTTTTT.

This chain uses TRBV28 with TRBJ1-5; D unclear. This CDR3 is 13 amino acids long. From germline, CDR1 is MDHEN and CDR2 SYDVKM. Trimming stripped 6 bases from V and 0 bases from J, with 6 bases between. The CDR3 loop is CASRGSSNQPQHF. The CDR3 nucleotides are TGTGCCAGCAGGGGCAGTAGCAATCAGCCCCAGCATTTT.

The J gene is TRBJ1-5, the V gene TRBV28; TRBD1 agrees at 9 bases. The CDR3 has 20 amino acids. With 6 bases clipped from V and 3 bases from J, the junction kept 21 bases outside the gene matches. Germline values: CDR1 MDHEN, CDR2 SYDVKM. The CDR3 sequence is CASSPLSPWRTGVYNQPQHF. The CDR3 DNA follows: TGTGCCAGCAGCCCCTTAAGCCCCTGGCGGACAGGGGTCTACAATCAGCCCCAGCATTTT.

The count of this clone is one. The rearrangement joins TRBV30 to TRBJ2-5; 7 nucleotides align to TRBD1. The CDR3 covers 13 residues. Germline CDR1 is GTSNPN and CDR2 is SVGIG (reference sequence). V lost 0 bases, J lost 5 bases, and 3 bases stayed unmatched. The CDR3 loop reads CAWSVGGVETQYF. Here the CDR3 DNA reads TGTGCCTGGAGTGTAGGGGGCGTGGAGACCCAGTACTTC. The full variable domain, in which reference TRBV30 and TRBJ2-5 provide the parts outside the CDR3, is SQTIHQWPATLVQPVGSPLSLECTVEGTSNPNLYWYRQAAGRGLQLLFYSVGIGQISSEVPQNLSASRPQDRQFILSSKKLLLSDSGFYLCAWSVGGVETQYFGPGTRLLVL.

This chain uses TRBV5-4 with TRBJ2-1; 8 bases agree with TRBD2. J lost 3 bases, V lost 0 bases, and 8 bases had no gene match. There are 17 residues in the CDR3. CDR1 SGHNT and CDR2 YYREEE come from the germline V gene (reference sequence). For the CDR3, the DNA is TGTGCCAGCAGCTTGGCCAATGCGGGGGGTTTCTACAATGAGCAGTTCTTC. Translating gives CASSLANAGGFYNEQFF.

The chain combines TRBV4-1 with TRBJ1-1; D gene uncertain. CDR1 and CDR2 from the germline V gene are MGHRA and YSYEKL. The V end was cut by 4 bases, the J end by 4 bases, with 7 bases between. This CDR3 region has 12 residues. CDR3 DNA sequence: TGCGCCAGCAGCCTTAGCGGCACTGAAGCTTTCTTT. Amino acid sequence: CASSLSGTEAFF.

This clone was observed a handful of times. J is TRBJ1-5 and V is TRBV5-1; possible D gene TRBD1, 5 bases. Germline CDR1 SGHRS, CDR2 YFSETQ. The CDR3 consists of 15 residues. The ends were cut back, 2 bases at V and 0 bases at J, with 9 bases in the middle. CDR3 coding DNA: TGCGCCAGCAGCTTTGGACAATATAGCAATCAGCCCCAGCATTTT. Protein product: CASSFGQYSNQPQHF.

V is TRBV28 and J is TRBJ2-7; TRBD2 matches at 7 bases. Germline V lookup: CDR1 MDHEN, CDR2 SYDVKM. The V gene end was trimmed by 4 bases and the J gene end by 5 bases; junction bases not matched to a gene: 14. The CDR3 has 16 amino acids. The CDR3 DNA follows: TGTGCCAGCAGTTCTCCCAGGGTGGGGGAGGGCGACGAGCAGTACTTC. This codes for CASSSPRVGEGDEQYF.

This sequence joins TRBV5-1 and TRBJ2-1, with 10 nucleotides matching TRBD1. V gave up 7 bases and J gave up 5 bases; unmatched junction bases: 9. This CDR3 is built from 15 residues. Germline-derived CDR1 and CDR2 are SGHRS and YFSETQ. CDR3: CASAWGQGHHNEQFF. The CDR3 bases are TGCGCCAGCGCCTGGGGACAGGGGCATCACAATGAGCAGTTCTTC.

The chain is built from TRBV4-1 and TRBJ1-5; unclear D gene. Germline V gives CDR1 MGHRA, CDR2 YSYEKL. This CDR3 region has 15 residues. Trimming took 0 bases from V and 3 from J, leaving 9 bases between them. In DNA form, the CDR3 reads TGCGCCAGCAGCCAAGATCCCAGGCCCAATCAGCCCCAGCATTTT. As protein: CASSQDPRPNQPQHF.

V usage is TRBV2 and J usage is TRBJ1-1; D perhaps matches TRBD1 (5 bases). CDR3 length: 14 amino acids. The V gene's germline CDR1 is SNHLY and CDR2 FYNNEI. V lost 6 bases, J lost 4 bases, and 15 bases lay in between. Here the CDR3 reads CASSPGGGGTEAFF. The CDR3 region has the DNA TGTGCCAGCAGCCCGGGGGGGGGTGGCACTGAAGCTTTCTTT. Full variable domain (rest looked up from reference TRBV2 and TRBJ1-1): EPEVTQTPSHQVTQMGQEVILRCVPISNHLYFYWYRQILGQKVEFLVSFYNNEISEKSEIFDDQFSVERPDGSNFTLKIRSTKLEDSAMYFCASSPGGGGTEAFFGQGTRLTVV.

Details on this clone: Compared with germline, one end of the junction differs, possibly owing to a read error. This sequence joins TRBV7-9 and TRBJ1-2, with TRBD1 matching 9 bases. Germline assignment: CDR1 SEHNR and CDR2 FQNEAQ (reference sequence). This CDR3 region has 16 residues. The CDR3 DNA follows: TGTTCCAGCAGCTTATGGGGGACAGGGATCCACTATGGCTACACCTTC. It specifies CSSSLWGTGIHYGYTF.

To note about this clone: The sample contains more than one DNA sequence encoding this CDR3. The genes are TRBV7-9 and TRBJ1-4; D remains unclear. Per germline, CDR1 SEHNR and CDR2 FQNEAQ (reference sequence). This CDR3 is built from 11 residues. Trimming pared 5 bases from V and 8 bases from J, leaving 6 bases between. For the CDR3, the DNA is TGTGCCAGCAGCCTCAGGGAAAAACTGTTTTTT. The encoded protein is CASSLREKLFF.

This chain links TRBV6-5 with TRBJ1-2, with 8 nucleotides matching TRBD1. Germline V gene lookup returns CDR1 MNHEY and CDR2 SVGAGI. The CDR3 contains 15 residues. V dropped 0 bases and J dropped 4; count of bases not matched to a gene: 4. The CDR3 sequence: CASSYSDRGGYGYTF. The CDR3 coding sequence is TGTGCCAGCAGTTACTCAGACAGGGGAGGCTATGGCTACACCTTC.

The chain couples TRBV7-9 to TRBJ1-1; D not resolved. The germline V gene encodes CDR1 SEHNR and CDR2 FQNEAQ (reference sequence). Trimming shortened V by 5 bases and J by 0 bases, and 7 bases separated the two germline ends. This CDR3 spans 13 amino acids. For the CDR3, the DNA is TGTGCCAGCAGCCAGATATTGAACACTGAAGCTTTCTTT. Translation gives CASSQILNTEAFF.

This sequence joins TRBV5-1 and TRBJ2-7; maybe TRBD1 (5 bases). V was cut by 0 bases and J by 0 bases, with 10 bases left in between. There are 15 residues in the CDR3. Germline lookup yields CDR1 SGHRS and CDR2 YFSETQ. CDR3 region: CASSLGWGTSYEQYF. CDR3 nucleotide sequence: TGCGCCAGCAGCTTGGGATGGGGCACCTCCTACGAGCAGTACTTC.

The gene calls are TRBV5-4 and TRBJ1-1, with 11 bases fitting TRBD1. Looked up from germline, CDR1 is SGHNT and CDR2 is YYREEE (reference sequence). The junction had 3 bases not matched to a gene; V was cut back by 4 bases and J by 4 bases. This CDR3 is 14 amino acids long. CDR3 residues: CASSTGTGGTEAFF. CDR3 DNA: TGTGCCAGCAGCACGGGGACAGGGGGCACTGAAGCTTTCTTT.

In this sample, this clone turned up once. The chain recombines TRBV4-2 with TRBJ2-3, with D possibly being TRBD2 (6 bases). The CDR3 covers 19 residues. With 4 bases removed from V and 4 bases from J, the gap between germline ends came to 27 bases. The V gene's germline CDR1 is LGHNA and CDR2 YNFKEQ. This CDR3 reads CASSPRFHGEADGPDTQYF. DNA of the CDR3: TGTGCCAGCAGCCCCCGCTTCCATGGGGAGGCCGATGGGCCAGATACGCAGTATTTT.

Only a few counts were recorded for this clone. This chain connects TRBV15 to TRBJ1-4, with D tentatively TRBD1 (5 bases). From germline, CDR1 is LNHNV and CDR2 YYDKDF (reference sequence). With 0 bases removed from V and 2 bases from J, the gap between germline ends came to 10 bases. The CDR3 has 16 residues. In DNA form, the CDR3 reads TGTGCCACCAGCAGAGATAGCAGGGCGACTAATGAAAAACTGTTTTTT. It yields the protein CATSRDSRATNEKLFF.

The chain employs TRBV7-9 and TRBJ1-2; D ambiguous. The CDR3 totals 13 residues. Germline CDR1 SEHNR, CDR2 FQNEAQ (reference sequence). Trimming took 1 base from V and 8 from J, leaving 11 bases between them. CDR3 DNA sequence: TGTGCCAGCAGCTTAGTGCAGGTCGAAGGCTACACCTTC. It encodes CASSLVQVEGYTF.

A few counts support this clone. The chain couples TRBV4-1 to TRBJ2-7; tentatively, D is TRBD2 (6 bases). V was trimmed by 3 bases and J by 2 bases, leaving 11 bases between them. Germline CDR1 and CDR2: MGHRA and YSYEKL. The length of the CDR3 is 14 residues. Written as DNA, the CDR3 is TGCGCCAGCAGCCAGCGGGGCGACCCCTACGAGCAGTACTTC. Protein product: CASSQRGDPYEQYF.

The chain joins TRBV27 to TRBJ2-3; TRBD2 matches 7 bases. Germline V CDR1 and CDR2: MNHEY, SMNVEV (reference sequence). The CDR3 consists of 17 residues. The J segment lost 10 bases and the V segment lost 0 bases, leaving 16 bases of the junction unmatched. The CDR3 nucleotides read TGTGCCAGCAGTTTATCGGTGACTAGCTCTCTAGGGAGGGCGCAGTATTTT. This codes for CASSLSVTSSLGRAQYF.

The V and J genes are TRBV28 and TRBJ1-5; no definite D call. Germline lookup yields CDR1 MDHEN and CDR2 SYDVKM. The CDR3 has 13 residues. Trimming left V 6 bases short and J 1 base short, with 7 bases between. The CDR3 region is CASRRQSNQPQHF. The CDR3 region has the DNA TGTGCCAGCAGGCGGCAGAGCAATCAGCCCCAGCATTTT.